One and the same sample provided the 4 T cell receptor beta chains below, sequenced in a study of blood T cell repertoires in COVID-19. Sequencing was performed with immunoSEQ multiplex PCR; in TCRdb, only in-frame clones are kept and a portion is missing. The repertoire includes roughly 49,000 clones, over 80% of them detected once, and roughly 1.5% sits in the top ten. Sequenced input: peripheral blood. The receptors were sampled from a man over 45 with acute or convalescent COVID-19.

The chain links TRBV21-1 to TRBJ2-7; the D call of TRBD1 is as the table states it, not checked on the DNA. TRBV21-1 is a documented pseudogene. This CDR3 is 12 amino acids long. The CDR3 reads CASGTGGHEQYF. The DNA of the CDR3 is TGTGCCAGCGGGACAGGGGGCCACGAGCAGTACTTC.

This clone has more than one count but fewer than ten. The chain couples TRBV19 to TRBJ1-1; no clear D gene. This CDR3 is 13 amino acids long. The V and J ends lost 7 bases and 3 bases respectively, with 12 bases between them. CDR1 LNHDA and CDR2 SQIVND come from the germline V gene (reference sequence). The CDR3 reads CASMGGLDTEAFF. For the CDR3, the DNA is TGTGCCAGTATGGGAGGGTTGGACACTGAAGCTTTCTTT.

V is TRBV25-1 and J is TRBJ2-7, with 13 positions matching TRBD2. V shed 5 bases, J shed 0 bases, and the junction held 4 bases outside the gene matches. CDR3 length: 16 residues. The germline V gene encodes CDR1 MGHDK and CDR2 SYGVNS. CDR3 in DNA: TGTGCCAGCAGTCCACGGACTAGCGGGAGCTCCTACGAGCAGTACTTC. Its protein product is CASSPRTSGSSYEQYF.

DNA for the CDR3: TGTGCCAGCAGTACTTTAACCTTGGATCTACAGGGGGTGGGCCAGCCCCAGCATTTT. Amino acids: CASSTLTLDLQGVGQPQHF. The gene calls are TRBV28 and TRBJ1-5; 8 nucleotides align to TRBD1. The CDR3 consists of 19 residues. CDR1 is MDHEN and CDR2 is SYDVKM in the germline V gene. V shed 5 bases, J shed 7 bases, and the junction held 22 bases outside the gene matches.